This T cell receptor beta chain was documented in a study of cytomegalovirus exposure and HLA in healthy donors. Clones were sequenced by immunoSEQ multiplex PCR, and TCRdb holds only the in-frame ones, with some missing. Seen here are around 58,000 clones, more than 85% observed once, and the top ten hold over 1.5%. General study results and limits: The tendency of first-cohort TCR clusters to co-occur in the roughly 130 validation repertoires emerged from a later analysis. There were about 160 TCR beta chains listed as cytomegalovirus-associated. Reports showed the classifier diagnosing cytomegalovirus status with high specificity and sensitivity.

CDR1 and CDR2 (germline): SGHTA, FQGNSA. The J segment lost 3 bases and the V segment lost 4 bases, leaving 4 bases of the junction unmatched. The CDR3 length is 15 residues. In regard to this clone: Its antigen is unidentified.

Sequencing input: PBMCs. This TCR was sampled from a young woman in good health and CMV-seronegative. The rearrangement links TRBV7-2 to TRBJ2-7; 12 bases agree with TRBD2. The CDR3 region has the DNA TGTGCCAGCAGCTATCTAGCGGGGGGGCTCTACGAGCAGTACTTC. It is translated as CASSYLAGGLYEQYF. Using reference TRBV7-2 and TRBJ2-7 for the parts outside the CDR3, the full variable domain is GAGVSQSPSNKVTEKGKDVELRCDPISGHTALYWYRQSLGQGLEFLIYFQGNSAPDKSGLPSDRFSAERTGGSVSTLTIQRTQQEDSAVYLCASSYLAGGLYEQYFGPGTRLTVT.